Below are 7 T cell receptor beta chains sequenced from a single sample in a study of tumor and adjacent non-tumor tissue in lung cancer. RNA was extracted from bulk tissue without any cell sorting. A modified ARM-PCR protocol with three rounds of nested PCR amplified TCRbeta. TCRdb independently ran MiXCR on the multiplex PCR reads; one entry per CDR3 protein. The table lists 55,000 to 75,000 distinct CDR3 sequences, 55% to 70% of them singletons. Sequenced input: lung tumor tissue. The receptors derive from a man over 45 with non-small cell lung cancer.

As to this clonotype: This may come from a read error, since a much larger clone is one base off. The chain joins TRBV12-3 or TRBV12-4 to TRBJ1-3; weak D call: TRBD1 (6 bases). This CDR3 contains 15 residues. Trimming shortened V by 6 bases and J by 0 bases, and 12 bases separated the two germline ends. CDR3 bases: TGTGCCAGCAGGGGGGACACGACCTCTGGAAACACCATATATTTT. It encodes CASRGDTTSGNTIYF.

A note on this clonotype: A read error may be the cause here, since a much bigger clone is one base away. V usage is TRBV30 and J usage is TRBJ1-1; TRBD1 agrees at 8 bases. The length of the CDR3 is 16 residues. Germline V gene data show CDR1 as GTSNPN and CDR2 as SVGIG (reference sequence). CDR3 in DNA: TGTGCCTGGAGTGGGGATGAGACAGGGGCAAACACTGAAGCTGTCTTT. Its translation is CAWSGDETGANTEAVF.

Ten or more counts support this clonotype. The J gene is TRBJ2-5, the V gene TRBV5-4; D is unclear. V was trimmed by 2 bases and J by 2 bases, leaving 7 bases between them. The length of the CDR3 is 13 residues. Germline V gene data show CDR1 as SGHNT and CDR2 as YYREEE (reference sequence). Written as DNA, the CDR3 is TGTGCCAGCAGCTTTGGGGTTCAAGAGACCCAGTACTTC. Translation gives CASSFGVQETQYF. Drawing the rest from reference TRBV5-4 and TRBJ2-5, the complete variable domain is ETGVTQSPTHLIKTRGQQVTLRCSSQSGHNTVSWYQQALGQGPQFIFQYYREEENGRGNFPPRFSGLQFPNYSSELNVNALELDDSALYLCASSFGVQETQYFGPGTRLLVL.

Points on this clonotype: Its ends do not fully match the called genes, so a read error is possible. The gene calls are TRBV5-1 and TRBJ2-2; TRBD2 might be the D (6 bases). The V gene's germline CDR1 is SGHRS and CDR2 YFSETQ. The CDR3 extends over 12 amino acids. CDR3 amino acids: CASSMDTGGLFF. As DNA, the CDR3 is TGCGCCAGCAGCATGGACACCGGGGGGCTGTTTTTT.

A word on this clonotype: A much larger clonotype is one base distant, so this may be a read error. This sequence joins TRBV5-1 and TRBJ2-3; no definite D call. Trimming removed 4 bases at V and 2 bases at J, with 11 bases between. The CDR3 is made up of 14 amino acids. In germline, CDR1 is SGHRS, CDR2 YFSETQ. In nucleotides, the CDR3 is TGCGCCAGCAGCCCAGGAGAGTCCACAGATACGCAGTATTTT. Translation: CASSPGESTDTQYF.

Only a few counts were recorded for this clonotype. Compared with germline, one end of the junction differs, possibly owing to a read error. The chain employs TRBV14 and TRBJ2-5, with D possibly matching TRBD1 (5 bases). CDR1 is SGHDN and CDR2 is FVKESK in the germline V gene. The length of the CDR3 is 15 residues. The DNA of the CDR3 is TGTGCCGGCAGCCAAGCTGGGGCCATCCAAGAGACCCAGTACTTC. Translation gives CAGSQAGAIQETQYF.

This chain uses TRBV5-1 with TRBJ2-1; either TRBD1 or TRBD2 may fit D (7 bases each). Germline CDR1 and CDR2: SGHRS and YFSETQ. CDR3 length equals 15 residues. The ends were cut back, 3 bases at V and 4 bases at J, with 14 bases in the middle. CDR3 sequence (DNA): TGCGCCAGCAGCTCTACAGGGGAGGGATACAATGAGCAGTTCTTC. Translating it yields CASSSTGEGYNEQFF.